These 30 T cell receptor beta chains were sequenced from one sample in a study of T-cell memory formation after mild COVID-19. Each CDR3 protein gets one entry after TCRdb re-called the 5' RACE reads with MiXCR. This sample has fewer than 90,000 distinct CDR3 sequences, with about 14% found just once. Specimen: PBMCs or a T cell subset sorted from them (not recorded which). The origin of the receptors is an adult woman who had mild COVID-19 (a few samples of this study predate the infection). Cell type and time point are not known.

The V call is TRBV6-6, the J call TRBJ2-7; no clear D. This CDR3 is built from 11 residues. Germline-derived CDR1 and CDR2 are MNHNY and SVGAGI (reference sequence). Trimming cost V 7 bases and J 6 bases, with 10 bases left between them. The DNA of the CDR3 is TGTGCCAGCACCCTCGGCGGCGAGCAGTACTTC. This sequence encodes CASTLGGEQYF.

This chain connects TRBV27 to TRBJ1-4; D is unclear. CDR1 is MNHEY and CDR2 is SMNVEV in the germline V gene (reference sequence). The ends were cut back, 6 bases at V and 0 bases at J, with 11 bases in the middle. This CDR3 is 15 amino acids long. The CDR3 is CASSRFPATNEKLFF. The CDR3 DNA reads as TGTGCCAGCAGCCGTTTTCCCGCAACTAATGAAAAACTGTTTTTT.

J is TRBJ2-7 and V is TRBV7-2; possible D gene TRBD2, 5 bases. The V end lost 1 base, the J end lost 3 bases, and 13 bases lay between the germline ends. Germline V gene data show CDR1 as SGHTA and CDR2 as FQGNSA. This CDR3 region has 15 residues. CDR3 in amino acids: CASSLGGLGFYEQYF. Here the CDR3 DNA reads TGTGCCAGCAGCTTAGGAGGACTGGGGTTCTACGAGCAGTACTTC.

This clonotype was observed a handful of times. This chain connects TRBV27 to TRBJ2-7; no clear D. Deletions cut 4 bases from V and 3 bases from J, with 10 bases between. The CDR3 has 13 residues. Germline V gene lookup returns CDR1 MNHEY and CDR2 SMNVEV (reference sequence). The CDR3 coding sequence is TGTGCCAGCAGTTCCGGCTCCCACTACGAGCAGTACTTC. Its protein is CASSSGSHYEQYF.

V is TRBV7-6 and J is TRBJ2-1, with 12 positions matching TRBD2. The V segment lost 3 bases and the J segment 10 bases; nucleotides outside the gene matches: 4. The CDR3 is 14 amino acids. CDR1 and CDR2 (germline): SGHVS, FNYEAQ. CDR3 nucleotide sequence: TGTGCCAGCAGCTTCCTAGCGGGAGGGCGGGAGCAGTTCTTC. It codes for CASSFLAGGREQFF.

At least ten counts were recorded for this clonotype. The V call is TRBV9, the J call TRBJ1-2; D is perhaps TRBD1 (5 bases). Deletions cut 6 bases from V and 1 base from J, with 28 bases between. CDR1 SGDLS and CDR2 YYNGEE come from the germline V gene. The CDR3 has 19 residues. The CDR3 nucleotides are TGTGCCAGCACCGGGGCCCGGGACGCCTCAGTGGACGGTAACTATGGCTACACCTTC. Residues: CASTGARDASVDGNYGYTF.

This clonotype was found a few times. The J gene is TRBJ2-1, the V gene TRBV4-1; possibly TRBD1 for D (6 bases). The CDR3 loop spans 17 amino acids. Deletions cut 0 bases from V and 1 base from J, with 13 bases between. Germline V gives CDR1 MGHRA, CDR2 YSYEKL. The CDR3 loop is CASSQDPGTLSYNEQFF. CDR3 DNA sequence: TGCGCCAGCAGCCAAGATCCCGGGACACTTTCCTACAATGAGCAGTTCTTC.

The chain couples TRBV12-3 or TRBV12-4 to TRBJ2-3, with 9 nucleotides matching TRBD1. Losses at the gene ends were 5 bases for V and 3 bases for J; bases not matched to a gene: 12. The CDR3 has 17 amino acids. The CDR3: CASSGTGLRPGTDTQYF. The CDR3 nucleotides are TGTGCCAGCAGTGGGACAGGGCTACGCCCGGGGACAGATACGCAGTATTTT.

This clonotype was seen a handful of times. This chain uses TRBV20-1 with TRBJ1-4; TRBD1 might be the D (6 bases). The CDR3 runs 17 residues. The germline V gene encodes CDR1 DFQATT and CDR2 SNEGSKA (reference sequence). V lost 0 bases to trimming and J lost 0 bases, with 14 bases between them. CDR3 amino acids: CSARDFGQTATNEKLFF. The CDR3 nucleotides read TGCAGTGCTAGAGATTTCGGACAGACAGCAACTAATGAAAAACTGTTTTTT.

The CDR3 sequence: CSVELAGLGPYEQYF. CDR3 nucleotides: TGCAGCGTTGAACTAGCGGGCCTTGGGCCCTACGAGCAGTACTTC. The chain has TRBV29-1 and TRBJ2-7, with TRBD2 identical over 8 bases. V was clipped by 2 bases and J by 2 bases; unmatched bases: 8. Germline assignment: CDR1 SQVTM and CDR2 ANQGSEA. The CDR3 runs 15 residues.

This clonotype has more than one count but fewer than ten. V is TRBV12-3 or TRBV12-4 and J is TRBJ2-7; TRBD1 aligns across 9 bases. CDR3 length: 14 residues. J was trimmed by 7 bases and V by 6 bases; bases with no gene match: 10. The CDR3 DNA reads TGTGCCAGCAGCCGGGACAGGGATTTAGGGGAGCAGTACTTC. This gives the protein CASSRDRDLGEQYF.

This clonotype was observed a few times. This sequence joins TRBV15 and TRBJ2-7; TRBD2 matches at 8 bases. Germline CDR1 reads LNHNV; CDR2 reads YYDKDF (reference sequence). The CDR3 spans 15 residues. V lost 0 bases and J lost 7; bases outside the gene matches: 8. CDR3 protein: CATSRDEAGVREQYF. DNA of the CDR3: TGTGCCACCAGCAGAGATGAAGCGGGAGTTCGGGAGCAGTACTTC.

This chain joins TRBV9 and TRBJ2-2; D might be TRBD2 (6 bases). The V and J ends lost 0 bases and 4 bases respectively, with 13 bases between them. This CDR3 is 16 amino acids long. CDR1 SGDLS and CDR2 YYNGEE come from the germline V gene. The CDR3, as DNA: TGTGCCAGCAGCGTAGGCGACGGGAGCCCCACCGGGGAGCTGTTTTTT. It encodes CASSVGDGSPTGELFF.

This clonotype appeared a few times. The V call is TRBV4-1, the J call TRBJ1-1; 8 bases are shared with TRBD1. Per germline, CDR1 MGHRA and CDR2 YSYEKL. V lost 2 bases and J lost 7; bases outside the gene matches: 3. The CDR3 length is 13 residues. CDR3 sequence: CASSQQTGGEAFF. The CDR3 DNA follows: TGCGCCAGCAGCCAACAAACAGGGGGTGAAGCTTTCTTT.

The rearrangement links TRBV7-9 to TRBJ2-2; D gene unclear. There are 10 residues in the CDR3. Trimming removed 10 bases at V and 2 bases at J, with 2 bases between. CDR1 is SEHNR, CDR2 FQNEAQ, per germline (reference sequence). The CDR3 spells CAINTGELFF. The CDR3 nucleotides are TGTGCCATAAACACCGGGGAGCTGTTTTTT. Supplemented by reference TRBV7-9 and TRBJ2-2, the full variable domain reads DTGVSQNPRHKITKRGQNVTFRCDPISEHNRLYWYRQTLGQGPEFLTYFQNEAQLEKSRLLSDRFSAERPKGSFSTLEIQRTEQGDSAMYLCAINTGELFFGEGSRLTVL.

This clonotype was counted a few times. CDR3: CASSWRPGQDYEQYF. CDR3 DNA sequence: TGTGCCAGCAGCTGGCGGCCGGGACAGGACTACGAGCAGTACTTC. This chain connects TRBV5-6 to TRBJ2-7; 8 bases agree with TRBD1. V trimming: 3 bases; J trimming: 3 bases; junction bases outside the gene matches: 8. There are 15 residues in the CDR3. CDR1 and CDR2 from the germline V gene are SGHDT and YYEEEE.

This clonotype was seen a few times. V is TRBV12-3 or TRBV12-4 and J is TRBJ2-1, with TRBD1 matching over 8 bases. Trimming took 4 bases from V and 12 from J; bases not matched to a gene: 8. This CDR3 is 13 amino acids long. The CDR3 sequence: CASSSTPGTGQFF. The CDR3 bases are TGTGCCAGCAGTTCCACGCCCGGGACAGGGCAGTTCTTC.

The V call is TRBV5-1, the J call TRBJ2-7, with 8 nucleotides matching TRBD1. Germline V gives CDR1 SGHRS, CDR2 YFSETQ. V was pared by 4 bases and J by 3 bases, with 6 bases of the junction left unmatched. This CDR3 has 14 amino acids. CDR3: CASSDRTGLYEQYF. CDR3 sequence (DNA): TGCGCCAGCAGCGATCGGACAGGGCTCTACGAGCAGTACTTC.

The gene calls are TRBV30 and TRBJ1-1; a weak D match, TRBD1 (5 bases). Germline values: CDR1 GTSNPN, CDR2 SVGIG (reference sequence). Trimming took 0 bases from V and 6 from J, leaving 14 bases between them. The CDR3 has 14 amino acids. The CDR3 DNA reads TGTGCCTGGAGTGTAGGGGTAAGGGGTTCTGAAGCTTTCTTT. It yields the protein CAWSVGVRGSEAFF.

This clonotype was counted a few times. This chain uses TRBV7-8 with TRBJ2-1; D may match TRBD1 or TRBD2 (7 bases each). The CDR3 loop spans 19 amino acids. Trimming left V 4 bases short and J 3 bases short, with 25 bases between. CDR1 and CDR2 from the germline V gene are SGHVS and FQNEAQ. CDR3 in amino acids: CASSYPREGQGEYYNEQFF. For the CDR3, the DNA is TGTGCCAGCAGCTACCCAAGGGAGGGGCAGGGGGAATACTACAATGAGCAGTTCTTC.

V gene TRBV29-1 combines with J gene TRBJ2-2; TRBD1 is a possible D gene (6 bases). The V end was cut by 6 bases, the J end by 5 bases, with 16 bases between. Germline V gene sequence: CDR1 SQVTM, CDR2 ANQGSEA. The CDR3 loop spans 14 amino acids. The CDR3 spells CSVQKNTGTGELFF. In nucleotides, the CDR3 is TGCAGCGTACAAAAAAATACAGGGACCGGGGAGCTGTTTTTT.

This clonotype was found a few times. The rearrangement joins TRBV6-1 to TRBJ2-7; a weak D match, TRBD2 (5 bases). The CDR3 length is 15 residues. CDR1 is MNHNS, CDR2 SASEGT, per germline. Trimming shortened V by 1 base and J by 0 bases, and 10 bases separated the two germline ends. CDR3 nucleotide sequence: TGTGCCAGCAGTGAAGAGCGGTTAAGCTCCTACGAGCAGTACTTC. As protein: CASSEERLSSYEQYF.

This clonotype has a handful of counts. The CDR3 protein is CAWSPPNPNATDTQYF. The CDR3 region has the DNA TGTGCCTGGTCCCCACCGAACCCCAACGCCACAGATACGCAGTATTTT. The gene calls are TRBV30 and TRBJ2-3, with D unclear. This CDR3 region has 16 residues. CDR1 is GTSNPN, CDR2 SVGIG, per germline (reference sequence). V shed 5 bases and J shed 2 bases, with 20 bases lying between them.

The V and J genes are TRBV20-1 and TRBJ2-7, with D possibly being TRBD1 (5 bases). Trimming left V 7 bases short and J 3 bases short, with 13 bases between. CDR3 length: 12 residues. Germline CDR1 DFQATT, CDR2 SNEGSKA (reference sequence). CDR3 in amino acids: CSVPRQGYEQYF. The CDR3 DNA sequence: TGCAGTGTTCCGAGGCAGGGCTACGAGCAGTACTTC.

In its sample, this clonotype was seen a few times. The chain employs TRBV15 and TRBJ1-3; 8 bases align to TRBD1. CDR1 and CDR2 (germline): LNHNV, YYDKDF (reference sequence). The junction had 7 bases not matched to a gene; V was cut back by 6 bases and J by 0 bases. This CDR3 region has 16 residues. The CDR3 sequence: CATSRDRSLSGNTIYF. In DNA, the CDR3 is TGTGCCACCAGTAGGGACAGGAGTCTCTCTGGAAACACCATATATTTT.

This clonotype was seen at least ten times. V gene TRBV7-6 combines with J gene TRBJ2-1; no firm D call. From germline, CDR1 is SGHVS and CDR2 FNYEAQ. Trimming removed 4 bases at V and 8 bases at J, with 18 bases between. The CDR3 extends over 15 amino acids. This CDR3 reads CASSSSLGFRDEQFF. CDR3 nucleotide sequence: TGTGCCAGCAGCTCATCGTTAGGGTTTCGGGATGAGCAGTTCTTC.

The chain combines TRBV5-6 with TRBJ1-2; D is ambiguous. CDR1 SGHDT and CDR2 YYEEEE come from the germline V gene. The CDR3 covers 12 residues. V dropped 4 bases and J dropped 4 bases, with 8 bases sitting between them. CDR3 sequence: CASSDGSYGYTF. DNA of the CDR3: TGTGCCAGCAGCGACGGATCCTATGGCTACACCTTC.

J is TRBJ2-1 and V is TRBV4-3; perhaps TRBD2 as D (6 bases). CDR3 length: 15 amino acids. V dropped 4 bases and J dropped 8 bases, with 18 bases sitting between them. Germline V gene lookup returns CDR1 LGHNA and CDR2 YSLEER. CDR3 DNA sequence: TGCGCCAGCAGCCCCCGGGACTCCTCTAGGTATGAGCAGTTCTTC. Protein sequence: CASSPRDSSRYEQFF.

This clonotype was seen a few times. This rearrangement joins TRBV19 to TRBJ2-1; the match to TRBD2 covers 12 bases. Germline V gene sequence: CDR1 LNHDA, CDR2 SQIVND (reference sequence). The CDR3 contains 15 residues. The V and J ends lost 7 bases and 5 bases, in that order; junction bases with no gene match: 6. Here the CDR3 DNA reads TGTGCCAGTACCCGGACTAGCGGGGAGAACAATGAGCAGTTCTTC. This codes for CASTRTSGENNEQFF.

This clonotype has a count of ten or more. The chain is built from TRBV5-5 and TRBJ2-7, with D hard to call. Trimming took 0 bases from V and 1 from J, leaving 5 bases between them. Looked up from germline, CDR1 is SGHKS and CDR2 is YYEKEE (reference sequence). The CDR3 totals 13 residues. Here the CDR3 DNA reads TGTGCCAGCAGCTTGGATCGATCCTACGAGCAGTACTTC. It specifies CASSLDRSYEQYF.